The present T cell receptor (beta chain) was sequenced within a study of shared clonotypes between healthy human individuals. The naive CD8 subset, CD45RO-negative cells positively selected for CCR7, excluded terminally differentiated effector memory CD45RA+ cells. Donors comprised only Caucasian adults living in Nashville, Tennessee. Germline loops: CDR1 SEHNR, CDR2 FQNEAQ (reference sequence). The CDR3 extends over 16 amino acids. Germline trimming cut 5 bases from V and 0 bases from J; bases unmatched to any gene: 7. Study observations and caveats: Shared clonotypes across all four donors exceeded non-shared ones in generation probability. Clonotypes that were shared across four donors made up about 5.1% of naive CD4 clonotypes.

This was a deep-level run. Profiled with immunoSEQ multiplex PCR; TCRdb holds only in-frame clones, not every one. This table has about 680,000 clones, roughly 94% appearing once. Turning to this clone: Its antigen is not identified.

The chain has TRBV7-9 and TRBJ2-5; 9 positions match TRBD2. The receptor's source is a man under 40 in good health. The sequencing input was naive CD8+ T cells sorted from blood. The CDR3 protein is CASSGTSTSYQETQYF. Here the CDR3 DNA reads TGTGCCAGCAGCGGGACTAGCACTTCGTACCAAGAGACCCAGTACTTC.